Following are 20 T cell receptor beta chains from one sample sequenced in a study of cytomegalovirus exposure and HLA in healthy donors. PCR primers comprised 60 Vbeta and 13 Jbeta primers. Assay used: immunoSEQ multiplex PCR; TCRdb lists only in-frame clones, some missing. The table records nearly 65,000 clones, 73% of them present only once. Sequenced material: PBMCs. The receptors originated from a man in his fifties or sixties in good health and CMV-seronegative.

The chain joins TRBV15 to TRBJ1-5, with a possible D match to TRBD1 (6 bases). Trimming removed 3 bases from V and 0 bases from J, with 18 bases in between. Germline-derived CDR1 and CDR2 are LNHNV and YYDKDF (reference sequence). The CDR3 has 18 residues. The CDR3 here is CATSRPMTGVNSNQPQHF. The CDR3 nucleotides are TGTGCCACCAGCAGGCCGATGACAGGCGTAAATAGCAATCAGCCCCAGCATTTT. The whole variable domain, remainder taken from reference TRBV15 and TRBJ1-5, is DAMVIQNPRYQVTQFGKPVTLSCSQTLNHNVMYWYQQKSSQAPKLLFHYYDKDFNNEADTPDNFQSRRPNTSFCFLDIRSPGLGDTAMYLCATSRPMTGVNSNQPQHFGDGTRLSIL.

The rearrangement joins TRBV30 to TRBJ2-3; 9 nucleotides line up with TRBD2. Trimming removed 0 bases from V and 2 bases from J; junction bases left unmatched: 6. CDR3 length: 16 amino acids. Germline CDR1 GTSNPN, CDR2 SVGIG (reference sequence). The CDR3 DNA reads as TGTGCCTGGAGTGTACCGAGCGGGGGGAACACAGATACGCAGTATTTT. Its translation: CAWSVPSGGNTDTQYF.

The chain couples TRBV5-4 to TRBJ1-5; a weak D match, TRBD1 (6 bases). V gave up 4 bases and J gave up 2 bases, with 19 bases separating them. Germline CDR1 SGHNT, CDR2 YYREEE (reference sequence). The CDR3 contains 17 residues. The CDR3 sequence: CASSVGGRQGGNQPQHF. The CDR3 DNA reads TGTGCCAGCAGCGTTGGGGGCCGCCAGGGCGGCAATCAGCCCCAGCATTTT. The full variable domain, in which reference TRBV5-4 and TRBJ1-5 provide the parts outside the CDR3, is ETGVTQSPTHLIKTRGQQVTLRCSSQSGHNTVSWYQQALGQGPQFIFQYYREEENGRGNFPPRFSGLQFPNYSSELNVNALELDDSALYLCASSVGGRQGGNQPQHFGDGTRLSIL.

The V gene is TRBV5-4, the J gene TRBJ1-3; D unclear. Trimming removed 3 bases from V and 1 base from J, with 11 bases in between. This CDR3 spans 15 amino acids. The germline V gene encodes CDR1 SGHNT and CDR2 YYREEE (reference sequence). The CDR3 DNA reads TGTGCCAGCAGCTCCCAATTCGGGTCTGGAAACACCATATATTTT. Its translation is CASSSQFGSGNTIYF.

The CDR3 protein is CASSLSGTLIGYTF. In nucleotides, the CDR3 is TGTGCCAGCAGTTTGTCCGGGACTCTTATAGGCTACACCTTC. The chain uses TRBV27 and TRBJ1-2, with D perhaps matching TRBD1 (5 bases). V dropped 3 bases and J dropped 8 bases, with 16 bases sitting between them. Per germline, CDR1 MNHEY and CDR2 SMNVEV (reference sequence). The CDR3 covers 14 residues.

This chain links TRBV7-9 with TRBJ2-5, with D tentatively TRBD1 (5 bases). The V gene lost 1 base and the J gene lost 7 bases, with 7 bases spanning the gap. Looked up from germline, CDR1 is SEHNR and CDR2 is FQNEAQ (reference sequence). The CDR3 spans 12 residues. CDR3 amino acids: CASSLEGWTQYF. The CDR3 nucleotides are TGTGCCAGCAGCTTAGAGGGGTGGACCCAGTACTTC.

In DNA form, the CDR3 reads TGTGCCAGCAGTTTATCTTCCCCGGGACAGGGGTCCGGGGAGCTGTTTTTT. This codes for CASSLSSPGQGSGELFF. V gene TRBV27 combines with J gene TRBJ2-2, with 10 bases lining up with TRBD1. CDR1 is MNHEY, CDR2 SMNVEV, per germline (reference sequence). V dropped 0 bases and J dropped 6; count of bases not matched to a gene: 7. The CDR3 length is 17 residues.

This chain uses TRBV19 with TRBJ1-5, with TRBD1 matching over 7 bases. CDR1 is LNHDA and CDR2 is SQIVND in the germline V gene (reference sequence). Trimming removed 4 bases from V and 8 bases from J; junction bases left unmatched: 8. There are 14 residues in the CDR3. Written as DNA, the CDR3 is TGTGCCAGTAGTACCGGGACAGTAAGGGAGCCCCAGCATTTT. Amino acids: CASSTGTVREPQHF.

The rearrangement uses TRBV4-1 and TRBJ1-2; 8 bases agree with TRBD1. This CDR3 contains 15 residues. In germline, CDR1 is MGHRA, CDR2 YSYEKL. V was pared by 1 base and J by 0 bases, with 1 base of the junction left unmatched. CDR3 bases: TGCGCCAGCAGCCAAGCAGGGGGCTCTAACTATGGCTACACCTTC. Residues: CASSQAGGSNYGYTF.

The CDR3 DNA is TGCGCCAGCAGTGAGCGGAGGACTAGCGGAGATACGCAGTATTTT. Protein product: CASSERRTSGDTQYF. V and J are TRBV10-1 and TRBJ2-3, with TRBD2 matching over 10 bases. The J segment lost 5 bases and the V segment lost 2 bases, leaving 4 bases of the junction unmatched. The CDR3 contains 15 residues. CDR1 WNHNN and CDR2 SYGVQD come from the germline V gene (reference sequence).

This clone has a single count. This sequence joins TRBV9 and TRBJ2-7; 7 nucleotides agree with TRBD2. Trimming took 4 bases from V and 0 from J; bases not matched to a gene: 7. The germline V gene has CDR1 SGDLS and CDR2 YYNGEE. The CDR3 runs 15 residues. The CDR3 reads CASSPGGGVSYEQYF. The CDR3 DNA reads as TGTGCCAGCAGCCCCGGCGGGGGTGTCTCCTACGAGCAGTACTTC.

The V gene is TRBV6-1, the J gene TRBJ1-1, with TRBD1 as a possible D gene (5 bases). Germline V gene lookup returns CDR1 MNHNS and CDR2 SASEGT. The V end was cut by 6 bases, the J end by 6 bases, with 14 bases between. The CDR3 is made up of 13 amino acids. In DNA form, the CDR3 reads TGTGCCAGCAGGTTCTTACAGGAAGCTGAAGCTTTCTTT. This translates into CASRFLQEAEAFF.

The chain is built from TRBV18 and TRBJ2-3; no clear D. Per the germline V gene, CDR1 is KGHSH and CDR2 is LQKENI. Trimming cost V 4 bases and J 0 bases, with 8 bases left between them. The CDR3 totals 14 residues. The CDR3 bases are TGTGCCAGCTCACTGACATCTAGCACAGATACGCAGTATTTT. Translated: CASSLTSSTDTQYF.

The chain couples TRBV11-3 to TRBJ2-6, with D perhaps TRBD1 (6 bases). V was shortened by 6 bases and J by 4 bases, with 16 bases between the two germline ends. This CDR3 region has 16 residues. Looked up from germline, CDR1 is SGHNT and CDR2 is YENEEA. CDR3 protein: CASSPTQGTGANVLTF. For the CDR3, the DNA is TGTGCCAGCAGTCCTACCCAGGGGACCGGGGCCAACGTCCTGACTTTC. The variable domain in full, with the rest retrieved from reference TRBV11-3 and TRBJ2-6, is EAGVVQSPRYKIIEKKQPVAFWCNPISGHNTLYWYLQNLGQGPELLIRYENEEAVDDSQLPKDRFSAERLKGVDSTLKIQPAELGDSAVYLCASSPTQGTGANVLTFGAGSRLTVL.

The rearrangement joins TRBV4-2 to TRBJ2-5; D is perhaps TRBD2 (6 bases). This CDR3 has 15 residues. The germline CDR1 and CDR2 sequences are LGHNA and YNFKEQ. V dropped 3 bases and J dropped 2 bases, with 13 bases sitting between them. The CDR3 DNA reads as TGTGCCAGCAGCCAGGGGGGTGGGGTTCAAGAGACCCAGTACTTC. This translates into CASSQGGGVQETQYF.

The chain uses TRBV5-1 and TRBJ1-4, with no clear D. The CDR3 covers 14 residues. The V and J ends lost 4 bases and 0 bases respectively, with 7 bases between them. Germline CDR1 SGHRS, CDR2 YFSETQ. The CDR3 DNA reads TGCGCCAGCAGCCAAGACACAACTAATGAAAAACTGTTTTTT. It translates to CASSQDTTNEKLFF.

This clone was picked up a small number of times. V is TRBV7-9 and J is TRBJ2-4; D is perhaps TRBD1 (6 bases). The length of the CDR3 is 13 residues. Germline V gene sequence: CDR1 SEHNR, CDR2 FQNEAQ (reference sequence). Trimming cost V 5 bases and J 5 bases, with 10 bases left between them. DNA for the CDR3: TGTGCCAGCAGCCGGGACATCCAAAACATTCAGTACTTC. Its translation is CASSRDIQNIQYF.

This clone occurred once. V gene TRBV6-1 combines with J gene TRBJ2-1; 12 bases align to TRBD2. Unmatched junction bases numbered 4, after V lost 6 bases and J lost 4 bases. CDR3 length: 15 residues. Germline V CDR1 and CDR2: MNHNS, SASEGT. The CDR3 spells CASRPSGGAYNEQFF. DNA of the CDR3: TGTGCCAGCAGGCCTAGCGGGGGGGCTTACAATGAGCAGTTCTTC.

This chain links TRBV27 with TRBJ2-7, with a weak D call TRBD2 (5 bases). Germline V gene lookup returns CDR1 MNHEY and CDR2 SMNVEV (reference sequence). V dropped 3 bases and J dropped 7 bases, with 13 bases sitting between them. This CDR3 region has 13 residues. The CDR3 bases are TGTGCCAGCAGTTTTCGTGGTCCGGGGGAGCAGTACTTC. This translates into CASSFRGPGEQYF.

V is TRBV6-1 and J is TRBJ2-7; TRBD2 might be the D (5 bases). V was cut by 4 bases and J by 1 base, with 14 bases left in between. From germline, CDR1 is MNHNS and CDR2 SASEGT. The CDR3 consists of 15 residues. CDR3 residues: CASSASPGGSYEQYF. The CDR3 region has the DNA TGTGCCAGCAGTGCATCCCCAGGAGGTTCCTACGAGCAGTACTTC.